This TCR beta chain was observed in a study of T cells in Graves' hyperthyroidism and ophthalmopathy. As for the study in general: At the time of initial diagnosis and before any treatment, peripheral blood was collected.

The PBMCs studied were ones that came from 10 ml fresh peripheral blood. Remarks on this clonotype: What it binds is not known.

From RNA transcripts, TCR beta CDR3 regions were amplified. HTBI primers were the set used in a first-round RT-PCR of the TCR CDR3. In TCRdb, the multiplex PCR reads were re-called with MiXCR into one record per CDR3 protein. The sample yields around 700,000 distinct CDR3 sequences, 35% seen once. Findings of the study overall: In validation, the model predicted ophthalmopathy. These predictions came a median approximately 5.9 months before onset.

This CDR3 has 13 residues. CDR1 and CDR2 (germline): SQVTM, ANQGSEA. V was clipped by 5 bases and J by 1 base, with 11 bases between them. The source is a middle-aged woman with Graves' hyperthyroidism. The sample comprised blood. This rearrangement joins TRBV29-1 to TRBJ1-1; unclear D gene. The CDR3 DNA reads TGCAGCGTTACAAGTCAGGAGAACACTGAAGCTTTCTTT. Translating gives CSVTSQENTEAFF. Full variable domain (rest looked up from reference TRBV29-1 and TRBJ1-1): SAVISQKPSRDICQRGTSLTIQCQVDSQVTMMFWYRQQPGQSLTLIATANQGSEATYESGFVIDKFPISRPNLTFSTLTVSNMSPEDSSIYLCSVTSQENTEAFFGQGTRLTVV.